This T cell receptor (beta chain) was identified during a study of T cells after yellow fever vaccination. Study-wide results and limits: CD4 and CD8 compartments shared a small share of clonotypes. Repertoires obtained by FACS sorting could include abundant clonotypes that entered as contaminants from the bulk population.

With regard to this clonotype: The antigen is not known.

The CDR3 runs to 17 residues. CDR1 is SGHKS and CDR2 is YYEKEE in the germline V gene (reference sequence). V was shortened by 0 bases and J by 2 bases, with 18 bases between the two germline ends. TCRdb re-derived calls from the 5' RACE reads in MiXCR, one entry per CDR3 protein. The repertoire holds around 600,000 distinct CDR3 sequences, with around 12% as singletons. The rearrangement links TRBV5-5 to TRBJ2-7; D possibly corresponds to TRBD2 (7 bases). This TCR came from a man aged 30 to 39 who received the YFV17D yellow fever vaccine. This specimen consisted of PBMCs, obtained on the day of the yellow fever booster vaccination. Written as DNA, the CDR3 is TGTGCCAGCAGCTTGGTAGCGGGCAGAGACAGGCCCTACGAGCAGTACTTC. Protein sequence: CASSLVAGRDRPYEQYF.